A single sample gave rise to the 3 T cell receptor beta chains below, sequenced in a study of beta chain features in type 1 diabetes (dated by TCRdb to the late 2010s). Library construction relied on the immunoSEQ multiplex PCR assay. The entire isolated RNA was reverse transcribed using the High Capacity cDNA Reverse Transcription Kit, and thus expressed TCRB transcripts were sequenced. TCRdb retrieved this table from immuneACCESS and kept in-frame rearrangements only. Not all clones are present; in checked studies, unresolved V genes account for under half, and no reason is known for the remainder. Within this sample are roughly 450,000 clones, with 14% of them counted one time only. The ten most abundant clones make up roughly 0.035% of the sample. The source material was naive CD4+ T cells from blood. The sample's cell subset or site, from its label and the paper: true naive CD4+ T cells. The receptors come from a man aged 30-40 years in good health.

The genes are TRBV19 and TRBJ2-2; possibly TRBD2 for D (5 bases). In germline, CDR1 is LNHDA, CDR2 SQIVND (reference sequence). The CDR3 consists of 14 residues. V was clipped by 4 bases and J by 6 bases, with 12 bases between them. CDR3 sequence (DNA): TGTGCCAGTAGTACGGGAATGGGCTCCGGGGAGCTGTTTTTT. Amino acid sequence: CASSTGMGSGELFF.

This clone occurred a few times. The chain carries TRBV13 and TRBJ2-7; perhaps TRBD1 as D (6 bases). The CDR3 spans 14 residues. V was pared by 1 base and J by 0 bases, with 7 bases between. CDR1 PRHDT and CDR2 FYEKMQ come from the germline V gene (reference sequence). In DNA, the CDR3 is TGTGCCAGCAGCTTAGACAGGGTCTCCTACGAGCAGTACTTC. Protein sequence: CASSLDRVSYEQYF.

This clone was observed a handful of times. The V and J genes are TRBV16 and TRBJ2-7; no definite D call. V was clipped by 0 bases and J by 7 bases, with 10 bases between them. The CDR3 extends over 13 amino acids. Germline V CDR1 and CDR2: KGHSY, FQNENV. The CDR3 loop reads CASSQSANIEQYV. In nucleotides, the CDR3 is TGTGCCAGCAGCCAATCCGCCAACATTGAGCAGTACGTC.